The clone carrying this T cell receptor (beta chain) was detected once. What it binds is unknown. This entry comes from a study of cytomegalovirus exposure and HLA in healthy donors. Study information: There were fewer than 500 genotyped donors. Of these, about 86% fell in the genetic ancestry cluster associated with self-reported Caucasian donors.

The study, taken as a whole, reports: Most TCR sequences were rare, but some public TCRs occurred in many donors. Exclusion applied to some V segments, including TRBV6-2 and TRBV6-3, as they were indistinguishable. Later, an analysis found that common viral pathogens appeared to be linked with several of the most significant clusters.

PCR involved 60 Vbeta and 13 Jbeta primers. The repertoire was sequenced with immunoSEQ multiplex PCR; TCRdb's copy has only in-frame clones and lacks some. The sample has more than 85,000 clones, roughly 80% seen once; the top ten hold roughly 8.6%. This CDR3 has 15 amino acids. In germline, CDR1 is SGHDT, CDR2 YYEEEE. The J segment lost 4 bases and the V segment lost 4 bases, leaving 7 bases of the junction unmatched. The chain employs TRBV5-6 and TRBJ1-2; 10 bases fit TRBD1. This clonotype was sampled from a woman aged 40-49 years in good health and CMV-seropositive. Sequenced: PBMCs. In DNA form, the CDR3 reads TGTGCCAGCAGCCCCCGGACAGGGGGATTCTATGGCTACACCTTC. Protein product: CASSPRTGGFYGYTF.